This T cell receptor beta chain was identified in a study of blood T cell repertoires in COVID-19. Study context: There were acute and convalescent COVID-19 samples, and they came from the United States, Italy and Spain. T cells, B-cell-depleted T cells, or PBMCs provided the cDNA or gDNA that served as material.

Per the germline V gene, CDR1 is LNHDA and CDR2 is SQIVND (reference sequence). CDR3 length: 16 amino acids. Germline trimming cut 5 bases from V and 2 bases from J; bases unmatched to any gene: 7. Sequencing was performed with immunoSEQ multiplex PCR; in TCRdb, only in-frame clones are kept and a portion is missing. Among over 95,000 clones, approximately 91% were seen once, and the ten largest hold almost 8.5%. This clone came up once. The TCR sequence derives from a woman aged 70-85 years who had recovered from COVID-19. This chain connects TRBV19 to TRBJ2-3; 10 nucleotides line up with TRBD1. Source material: peripheral blood. The CDR3 spells CASSLTGTGATDTQYF. In DNA form, the CDR3 reads TGTGCCAGTAGTCTGACAGGGACAGGGGCCACAGATACGCAGTATTTT. Full variable domain (outside the CDR3, taken from reference TRBV19 and TRBJ2-3): DGGITQSPKYLFRKEGQNVTLSCEQNLNHDAMYWYRQDPGQGLRLIYYSQIVNDFQKGDIAEGYSVSREKKESFPLTVTSAQKNPTAFYLCASSLTGTGATDTQYFGPGTRLTVL.